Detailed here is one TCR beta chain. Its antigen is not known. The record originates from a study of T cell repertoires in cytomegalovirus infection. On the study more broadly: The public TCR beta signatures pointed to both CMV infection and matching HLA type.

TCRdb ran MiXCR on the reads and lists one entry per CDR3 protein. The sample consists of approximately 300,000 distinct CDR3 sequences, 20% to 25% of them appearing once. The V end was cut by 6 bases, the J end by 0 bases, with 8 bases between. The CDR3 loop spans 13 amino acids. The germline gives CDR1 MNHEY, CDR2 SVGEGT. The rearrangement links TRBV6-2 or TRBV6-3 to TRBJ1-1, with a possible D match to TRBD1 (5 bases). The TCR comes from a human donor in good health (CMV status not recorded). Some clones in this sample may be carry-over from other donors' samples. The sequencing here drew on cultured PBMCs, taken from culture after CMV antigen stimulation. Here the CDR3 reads CASRKGMNTEAFF. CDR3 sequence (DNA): TGTGCCAGCAGAAAGGGGATGAACACTGAAGCTTTCTTT.